These 27 T cell receptor beta chains were sequenced from one sample in a study of T cell repertoires in ileal Crohn's disease. Time point noted: inflamed ileum from the surgical specimen. Produced via immunoSEQ multiplex PCR; TCRdb's table is partial and in-frame only. The data contain roughly 6,600 clones, over 80% of them seen just once; the ten biggest clones take up over 9%. Sequencing was carried out using ileal tissue. The source is an adult with Crohn's disease.

The rearrangement links TRBV5-4 to TRBJ2-2; D ambiguous. CDR1 is SGHNT, CDR2 YYREEE, per germline (reference sequence). There are 15 residues in the CDR3. V was cut by 3 bases and J by 0 bases, with 9 bases left in between. The CDR3: CASSSFGSNTGELFF. DNA of the CDR3: TGTGCCAGCAGCTCGTTTGGATCGAACACCGGGGAGCTGTTTTTT.

This sequence joins TRBV29-1 and TRBJ2-2; TRBD1 matches at 8 bases. J lost 0 bases, V lost 7 bases, and 4 bases had no gene match. In germline, CDR1 is SQVTM, CDR2 ANQGSEA. CDR3 length equals 14 residues. CDR3 sequence reads: CSGGQGTNTGELFF. CDR3 DNA sequence: TGCAGCGGCGGACAGGGAACGAACACCGGGGAGCTGTTTTTT.

This rearrangement joins TRBV21-1 to TRBJ2-7; no DNA check was done on the table's D call, TRBD1. TRBV21-1 is annotated as a pseudogene. This CDR3 spans 16 amino acids. In nucleotides, the CDR3 is TGTGCCAGCAGCAACTCCCGGGACAGATACTCCTACGAGCAGTACTTC. Protein product: CASSNSRDRYSYEQYF.

CDR3 in amino acids: CASSFGTGRPTPLHF. DNA of the CDR3: TGTGCCAGCAGCTTCGGCACAGGGAGGCCCACACCCCTCCACTTT. The chain carries TRBV6-5 and TRBJ1-6, with TRBD1 as a possible D gene (6 bases). Per germline, CDR1 MNHEY and CDR2 SVGAGI. The CDR3 totals 15 residues. The V end was cut by 6 bases, the J end by 11 bases, with 20 bases between.

The rearrangement joins TRBV29-1 to TRBJ2-3, with 8 bases identical to TRBD2. From germline, CDR1 is SQVTM and CDR2 ANQGSEA. This CDR3 is 14 amino acids long. Losses at the gene ends were 5 bases for V and 2 bases for J; bases not matched to a gene: 6. As DNA, the CDR3 is TGCAGCGTTTGGGATAGCGGGACCACAGATACGCAGTATTTT. Residues: CSVWDSGTTDTQYF.

About this clone: A junction boundary mismatches the germline segment, possibly from a read error. The chain couples TRBV29-1 to TRBJ1-4, with D uncertain. The CDR3 covers 12 residues. Per germline, CDR1 SQVTM and CDR2 ANQGSEA. The CDR3 protein is CSVVRPPRKTVF. The DNA of the CDR3 is TGCAGCGTTGTCCGACCTCCCAGAAAAACTGTTTTT.

This rearrangement joins TRBV19 to TRBJ2-1, with 8 bases fitting TRBD2. The trim removed 4 bases at V and 3 bases at J, leaving 5 bases unmatched. Germline V lookup: CDR1 LNHDA, CDR2 SQIVND (reference sequence). The CDR3 totals 15 residues. The CDR3 DNA reads as TGTGCCAGTAGTAGTGGCGGGGGGCTCTACAATGAGCAGTTCTTC. Translated: CASSSGGGLYNEQFF.

In this sample, this clone turned up a few times. The V gene is TRBV11-2, the J gene TRBJ2-7, with D hard to call. With 2 bases removed from V and 4 bases from J, the gap between germline ends came to 9 bases. This CDR3 comprises 13 residues. The V gene's germline CDR1 is SGHAT and CDR2 FQNNGV. For the CDR3, the DNA is TGTGCCAGCAGCTTACCAGGCCGGTACGAGCAGTACTTC. Amino acid sequence: CASSLPGRYEQYF.

The J gene is TRBJ1-4, the V gene TRBV5-5; D gene unclear. Looked up from germline, CDR1 is SGHKS and CDR2 is YYEKEE (reference sequence). V was pared by 4 bases and J by 2 bases, with 12 bases between. The CDR3 is 15 amino acids. This CDR3 reads CASSIYSPTNEKLFF. CDR3 in DNA: TGTGCCAGCAGCATCTACAGCCCTACTAATGAAAAACTGTTTTTT.

This rearrangement joins TRBV5-5 to TRBJ2-1, with D perhaps matching TRBD1 (6 bases). The CDR3 runs to 14 residues. In germline, CDR1 is SGHKS, CDR2 YYEKEE (reference sequence). Trimming stripped 4 bases from V and 3 bases from J, with 11 bases between. In DNA form, the CDR3 reads TGTGCCAGCAGCCCCAGGGGCATCTACAATGAGCAGTTCTTC. This sequence encodes CASSPRGIYNEQFF.

The CDR3 DNA is TGTGCCACCAGCGTCGGCTCTGGGGCCAACGTCCTGACTTTC. Amino acids: CATSVGSGANVLTF. The J gene is TRBJ2-6, the V gene TRBV15, with D unresolved. This CDR3 contains 14 residues. Trimming left V 5 bases short and J 0 bases short, with 5 bases between. The germline gives CDR1 LNHNV, CDR2 YYDKDF (reference sequence). Complete variable domain (other parts from reference TRBV15 and TRBJ2-6): DAMVIQNPRYQVTQFGKPVTLSCSQTLNHNVMYWYQQKSSQAPKLLFHYYDKDFNNEADTPDNFQSRRPNTSFCFLDIRSPGLGDTAMYLCATSVGSGANVLTFGAGSRLTVL.

The rearrangement links TRBV27 to TRBJ2-5, with D unresolved. This CDR3 has 16 amino acids. V lost 5 bases to trimming and J lost 0 bases, with 16 bases between them. Per germline, CDR1 MNHEY and CDR2 SMNVEV (reference sequence). The CDR3 nucleotides are TGTGCCAGCAGTCCCTTCGGCGGCGTGTACCAAGAGACCCAGTACTTC. This codes for CASSPFGGVYQETQYF.

The gene calls are TRBV5-1 and TRBJ2-1; 7 nucleotides align to TRBD1. This CDR3 region has 13 residues. V was clipped by 3 bases and J by 10 bases; unmatched bases: 7. CDR1 and CDR2 from the germline V gene are SGHRS and YFSETQ. The CDR3 sequence: CASSSQGVREQFF. The CDR3 DNA reads as TGCGCCAGCAGCTCGCAGGGGGTAAGGGAGCAGTTCTTC. Variable domain in full (rest from reference TRBV5-1 and TRBJ2-1): KAGVTQTPRYLIKTRGQQVTLSCSPISGHRSVSWYQQTPGQGLQFLFEYFSETQRNKGNFPGRFSGRQFSNSRSEMNVSTLELGDSALYLCASSSQGVREQFFGPGTRLTVL.

The chain combines TRBV28 with TRBJ1-6; 9 positions match TRBD1. Trimming removed 6 bases from V and 10 bases from J; junction bases left unmatched: 10. CDR1 is MDHEN and CDR2 is SYDVKM in the germline V gene. The CDR3 is 15 amino acids. CDR3 coding DNA: TGTGCCAGCAGGACTCTACAGGGGGCAACATCACCCCTCCACTTT. Encoded protein: CASRTLQGATSPLHF.

The chain uses TRBV7-9 and TRBJ1-6; 8 bases align to TRBD1. The CDR3 consists of 14 residues. Germline lookup yields CDR1 SEHNR and CDR2 FQNEAQ (reference sequence). V was pared by 4 bases and J by 7 bases, with 3 bases of the junction left unmatched. The CDR3 loop reads CASSSTGANSPLHF. CDR3 sequence (DNA): TGTGCCAGCAGCTCGACAGGGGCGAATTCACCCCTCCACTTT.

The rearrangement joins TRBV11-3 to TRBJ2-3; the match to TRBD1 covers 9 bases. The CDR3 extends over 16 amino acids. The germline V gene encodes CDR1 SGHNT and CDR2 YENEEA. The ends lost 4 bases at V and 2 bases at J; junction bases unmatched: 7. The DNA for the CDR3 is TGTGCCAGCAGCTGGGGGGGGACAGGGATCACAGATACGCAGTATTTT. Its translation: CASSWGGTGITDTQYF.

The V and J genes are TRBV7-8 and TRBJ2-3, with 9 nucleotides matching TRBD1. Germline V gives CDR1 SGHVS, CDR2 FQNEAQ. The V segment lost 4 bases and the J segment 4 bases; nucleotides outside the gene matches: 15. The CDR3 is made up of 18 amino acids. The CDR3 sequence: CASSSRGTGKYRADTQYF. The CDR3 bases are TGTGCCAGCAGCTCTAGGGGGACAGGGAAGTATAGAGCAGATACGCAGTATTTT.

This sequence joins TRBV5-1 and TRBJ2-3; 7 bases map to TRBD2. V lost 7 bases and J lost 0; bases outside the gene matches: 11. This CDR3 spans 16 amino acids. Germline CDR1 SGHRS, CDR2 YFSETQ. The CDR3 DNA is TGCGCCAGCGTATCCGGCGGGGGAATGAGCACAGATACGCAGTATTTT. Its translation: CASVSGGGMSTDTQYF.

This chain links TRBV27 with TRBJ1-3, with D uncertain. This CDR3 is built from 14 residues. V was clipped by 3 bases and J by 4 bases, with 10 bases between them. The V gene's germline CDR1 is MNHEY and CDR2 SMNVEV (reference sequence). CDR3 in DNA: TGTGCCAGCAGTTTGATTGAGGAGGGAAACACCATATATTTT. It is translated as CASSLIEEGNTIYF.

The chain links TRBV16 to TRBJ2-7, with 7 positions matching TRBD1. The length of the CDR3 is 13 residues. The germline gives CDR1 KGHSY, CDR2 FQNENV. Trimming removed 4 bases from V and 12 bases from J; junction bases left unmatched: 12. The CDR3 coding sequence is TGTGCCAGCAGCCCTTTCGGGGACAGCGGACGGTACTTC. This encodes CASSPFGDSGRYF.

The rearrangement joins TRBV5-1 to TRBJ2-5; the D gene could be TRBD1 or TRBD2 (5 bases each). V was shortened by 3 bases and J by 5 bases, with 11 bases between the two germline ends. This CDR3 contains 13 residues. In germline, CDR1 is SGHRS, CDR2 YFSETQ. CDR3 DNA: TGCGCCAGCAGCTCGGGACCTGGGGAGACCCAGTACTTC. Protein: CASSSGPGETQYF.

The V and J genes are TRBV5-1 and TRBJ1-4, with D hard to call. Trimming took 7 bases from V and 8 from J, leaving 18 bases between them. CDR1 is SGHRS and CDR2 is YFSETQ in the germline V gene. The CDR3 has 14 residues. DNA for the CDR3: TGCGCCAGCCGGCCCCGATGGGGTTTGGAAAAACTGTTTTTT. Encoded protein: CASRPRWGLEKLFF.

The rearrangement joins TRBV19 to TRBJ1-1; D remains unclear. Per the germline V gene, CDR1 is LNHDA and CDR2 is SQIVND (reference sequence). This CDR3 contains 15 residues. The germline V and J ends were trimmed by 2 bases and 1 base, with 11 bases remaining between them. CDR3 region: CASSISAGENTEAFF. CDR3 DNA: TGTGCCAGTAGTATATCGGCCGGGGAGAACACTGAAGCTTTCTTT. Full variable domain (outside the CDR3, taken from reference TRBV19 and TRBJ1-1): DGGITQSPKYLFRKEGQNVTLSCEQNLNHDAMYWYRQDPGQGLRLIYYSQIVNDFQKGDIAEGYSVSREKKESFPLTVTSAQKNPTAFYLCASSISAGENTEAFFGQGTRLTVV.

This sequence joins TRBV19 and TRBJ2-4; possibly TRBD2 for D (5 bases). The germline V and J ends were trimmed by 3 bases and 7 bases, with 7 bases remaining between them. This CDR3 is built from 12 residues. The germline CDR1 and CDR2 sequences are LNHDA and SQIVND (reference sequence). The CDR3 region is CASSIGLNIQYF. The CDR3 DNA follows: TGTGCCAGTAGTATTGGACTCAACATTCAGTACTTC.

The rearrangement links TRBV5-8 to TRBJ2-3; weak D call: TRBD1 (6 bases). The CDR3 extends over 14 amino acids. CDR1 is SGHTS, CDR2 YDEGEE, per germline. Trimming removed 4 bases from V and 2 bases from J, with 11 bases in between. DNA of the CDR3: TGTGCCAGCAGCGAAAACAGGGCCACAGATACGCAGTATTTT. Protein: CASSENRATDTQYF.

As DNA, the CDR3 is TGTGCCAGCACCGGGACAGGGGGAGACACAGATACGCAGTATTTT. Residues: CASTGTGGDTDTQYF. The V and J genes are TRBV5-8 and TRBJ2-3; TRBD1 agrees at 11 bases. The CDR3 is 15 amino acids. The germline V gene has CDR1 SGHTS and CDR2 YDEGEE. The trim removed 6 bases at V and 2 bases at J, leaving 5 bases unmatched.

This clone came up a few times. The chain is built from TRBV14 and TRBJ1-2; 9 nucleotides match TRBD1. CDR1 is SGHDN, CDR2 FVKESK, per germline. V shed 4 bases, J shed 8 bases, and the junction held 5 bases outside the gene matches. The CDR3 is 13 residues long. CDR3 bases: TGTGCCAGCAGCCCCCGGACAGGGGAAGGCTACACCTTC. Residues: CASSPRTGEGYTF.